The 19 T cell receptor beta chains below all came from one sample that was sequenced in a study of T cell responses to AZD1222 COVID-19 vaccine (dated by TCRdb to the early 2020s). The time point label here, explained by the study, means: about 28 days (+/-7) after the second vaccine dose. Receptor amplification or capture employed the immunoSEQ multiplex PCR assay. TCRdb re-hosts the immuneACCESS table, in-frame sequences only. Its copies lack some clones; in the studies checked, an unresolved V gene accounts for under half of them, and the cause for the rest is not known. Counted in this sample were around 150,000 clones; just over 90% of them appeared once. 1.3% of the sample is held by the ten biggest clonotypes. The sequenced sample was peripheral blood, obtained 28 days after the second AZD1222 dose. These receptors all come from an adult who received the AZD1222 COVID-19 vaccine.

The chain combines TRBV15 with TRBJ2-6, with D unclear. In germline, CDR1 is LNHNV, CDR2 YYDKDF (reference sequence). The CDR3 contains 18 residues. V was cut by 6 bases and J by 0 bases, with 18 bases left in between. The CDR3 loop reads CATRRPGLSLSGANVLTF. The CDR3 DNA sequence: TGTGCCACCAGAAGGCCCGGTCTCTCTCTCTCTGGGGCCAACGTCCTGACTTTC.

The chain links TRBV7-2 to TRBJ2-7, with TRBD2 matching over 14 bases. With V trimmed by 5 bases and J by 4 bases, 10 bases remained unmatched. Germline assignment: CDR1 SGHTA and CDR2 FQGNSA. There are 17 residues in the CDR3. CDR3 amino acids: CASSPGTSGRIMYEQYF. Here the CDR3 DNA reads TGTGCCAGCAGCCCCGGGACTAGCGGGAGAATTATGTACGAGCAGTACTTC.

This chain joins TRBV28 and TRBJ1-5; D might be TRBD1 (5 bases). The CDR3 has 15 amino acids. V was trimmed by 6 bases and J by 1 base, leaving 13 bases between them. Germline loops: CDR1 MDHEN, CDR2 SYDVKM. CDR3 DNA: TGTGCCAGCAGCCGCGTAGGGGTCAGCAATCAGCCCCAGCATTTT. It is translated as CASSRVGVSNQPQHF.

The chain joins TRBV6-5 to TRBJ1-1; D is ambiguous. This CDR3 spans 14 amino acids. Trimming removed 6 bases from V and 3 bases from J, with 14 bases in between. Germline CDR1 is MNHEY and CDR2 is SVGAGI. The CDR3 is CASRIFRADTEAFF. The CDR3 region has the DNA TGTGCCAGCAGAATATTCCGGGCGGACACTGAAGCTTTCTTT.

This rearrangement joins TRBV5-8 to TRBJ2-7; possible D gene TRBD1, 6 bases. CDR1 and CDR2 (germline): SGHTS, YDEGEE. V lost 1 base and J 2 bases, leaving 13 bases between the germline ends. There are 15 residues in the CDR3. CDR3: CASSLWSGAAYEQYF. Here the CDR3 DNA reads TGTGCCAGCAGCTTGTGGTCAGGGGCGGCCTACGAGCAGTACTTC.

The V gene is TRBV30, the J gene TRBJ1-2; 7 positions agree with TRBD1. From germline, CDR1 is GTSNPN and CDR2 SVGIG (reference sequence). V dropped 0 bases and J dropped 4; count of bases not matched to a gene: 5. This CDR3 region has 14 residues. The DNA for the CDR3 is TGTGCCTGGAGTGTAGGGACAGCTTCCTATGGCTACACCTTC. Translating it yields CAWSVGTASYGYTF. Filled out from reference TRBV30 and TRBJ1-2, the complete variable domain reads SQTIHQWPATLVQPVGSPLSLECTVEGTSNPNLYWYRQAAGRGLQLLFYSVGIGQISSEVPQNLSASRPQDRQFILSSKKLLLSDSGFYLCAWSVGTASYGYTFGSGTRLTVV.

The V gene is TRBV9, the J gene TRBJ2-1; 8 bases are a match to TRBD2. Germline V lookup: CDR1 SGDLS, CDR2 YYNGEE. The junction had 7 bases not matched to a gene; V was cut back by 3 bases and J by 8 bases. This CDR3 spans 14 amino acids. The CDR3: CASSARTSRDEQFF. The CDR3 DNA is TGTGCCAGCAGCGCCAGGACTAGCAGGGATGAGCAGTTCTTC.

This chain links TRBV20-1 with TRBJ2-1, with 10 bases fitting TRBD1. The CDR3 contains 14 residues. Germline V CDR1 and CDR2: DFQATT, SNEGSKA (reference sequence). Trimming took 3 bases from V and 10 from J; bases not matched to a gene: 9. CDR3 sequence reads: CSASMGQGSGEQFF. CDR3 sequence (DNA): TGCAGTGCTAGTATGGGACAGGGGTCTGGCGAGCAGTTCTTC.

The table lists this clone with a count of one. This chain links TRBV7-2 with TRBJ1-2, with D possibly matching TRBD1 (6 bases). Trimming took 0 bases from V and 8 from J, leaving 7 bases between them. Germline V gives CDR1 SGHTA, CDR2 FQGNSA. The CDR3 runs 12 residues. As DNA, the CDR3 is TGTGCCAGCAGCTTAGCTGGGACAGGCTACACCTTC. This codes for CASSLAGTGYTF.

The gene calls are TRBV3-1 (or the pseudogene TRBV3-2) and TRBJ2-5; TRBD1 or TRBD2 may be the D gene (5 bases each). The CDR3 has 14 residues. Germline values: CDR1 LGHDT, CDR2 YNNKEL (reference sequence). Trimming took 1 base from V and 3 from J, leaving 9 bases between them. The chain's CDR3 is CASSQARGEETQYF. The CDR3 DNA reads as TGTGCCAGCAGCCAAGCAAGAGGGGAAGAGACCCAGTACTTC.

The V call is TRBV6-1, the J call TRBJ2-3; 7 bases are a match to TRBD2. Trimming removed 2 bases from V and 5 bases from J; junction bases left unmatched: 7. The CDR3 consists of 15 residues. Germline V gene lookup returns CDR1 MNHNS and CDR2 SASEGT. The CDR3 nucleotides read TGTGCCAGCAGTGAACAGCGGGGTGGGGGAGATACGCAGTATTTT. This sequence encodes CASSEQRGGGDTQYF.

In its sample, this clone was seen once. At the DNA level, this CDR3 is encoded by other sequences in the same sample as well. The chain joins TRBV27 to TRBJ1-5; D gene uncertain. CDR1 and CDR2 (germline): MNHEY, SMNVEV (reference sequence). Trimming shortened V by 3 bases and J by 4 bases, and 4 bases separated the two germline ends. This CDR3 region has 12 residues. The CDR3 protein is CASSFRNQPQHF. The CDR3 nucleotides read TGTGCCAGCAGTTTCAGAAATCAGCCCCAGCATTTT.

The rearrangement joins TRBV7-2 to TRBJ2-7; D gene ambiguous. There are 14 residues in the CDR3. V dropped 4 bases and J dropped 1 base, with 11 bases sitting between them. The germline V gene encodes CDR1 SGHTA and CDR2 FQGNSA. The CDR3 protein is CASSSRHLSYEQYF. The CDR3 nucleotides read TGTGCCAGCAGCTCCCGACACTTATCCTACGAGCAGTACTTC.

A single count supports this clone. V usage is TRBV4-1 and J usage is TRBJ1-5, with D unclear. This CDR3 comprises 20 residues. V was shortened by 0 bases and J by 2 bases, with 23 bases between the two germline ends. Per the germline V gene, CDR1 is MGHRA and CDR2 is YSYEKL. CDR3 loop: CASSQDRRTEGRVGNQPQHF. The CDR3 nucleotides read TGCGCCAGCAGCCAAGATCGCCGAACTGAAGGGAGAGTGGGCAATCAGCCCCAGCATTTT.

V usage is TRBV19 and J usage is TRBJ1-2; D is unclear. Germline assignment: CDR1 LNHDA and CDR2 SQIVND (reference sequence). The germline V and J ends were trimmed by 3 bases and 8 bases, with 10 bases remaining between them. The CDR3 is 12 amino acids. The CDR3 DNA reads TGTGCCAGTAGTATTTCTAGGATGGGCTACACCTTC. Translating gives CASSISRMGYTF.

The count of this clone is one. DNA for the CDR3: TGTGCCAGTAGCCCAGGGTTGAGAAGTCAGCCCCAGCATTTT. Protein product: CASSPGLRSQPQHF. V is TRBV19 and J is TRBJ1-5; D is perhaps TRBD1 (5 bases). The V and J ends lost 6 bases and 6 bases respectively, with 15 bases between them. CDR1 is LNHDA, CDR2 SQIVND, per germline (reference sequence). This CDR3 is 14 amino acids long. Full variable domain (remainder filled in from reference TRBV19 and TRBJ1-5): DGGITQSPKYLFRKEGQNVTLSCEQNLNHDAMYWYRQDPGQGLRLIYYSQIVNDFQKGDIAEGYSVSREKKESFPLTVTSAQKNPTAFYLCASSPGLRSQPQHFGDGTRLSIL.

The count of this clone is one. J is TRBJ1-1 and V is TRBV19; D ambiguous. The CDR3 extends over 13 amino acids. V gave up 10 bases and J gave up 10 bases, with 22 bases separating them. Germline lookup yields CDR1 LNHDA and CDR2 SQIVND (reference sequence). The CDR3 DNA sequence: TGTGCCACTCGATATGGCCCCAAGGCCGTAGCTTTCTTT. This gives the protein CATRYGPKAVAFF.

The rearrangement uses TRBV11-1 and TRBJ2-1, with D possibly being TRBD2 (7 bases). The V end was cut by 6 bases, the J end by 5 bases, with 20 bases between. Germline values: CDR1 SGHAT, CDR2 FQDESV (reference sequence). The CDR3 sequence is 16 residues long. The CDR3 sequence is CASSLSVGGENNEQFF. Here the CDR3 DNA reads TGTGCCAGCAGTCTTAGTGTAGGGGGGGAAAACAATGAGCAGTTCTTC. Using reference TRBV11-1 and TRBJ2-1 for the parts outside the CDR3, the full variable domain is EAEVAQSPRYKITEKSQAVAFWCDPISGHATLYWYRQILGQGPELLVQFQDESVVDDSQLPKDRFSAERLKGVDSTLKIQPAELGDSAMYLCASSLSVGGENNEQFFGPGTRLTVL.

This chain uses TRBV30 with TRBJ2-7, with D possibly being TRBD1 or TRBD2 (5 bases each). Deletions cut 0 bases from V and 6 bases from J, with 12 bases between. This CDR3 is 13 amino acids long. Per the germline V gene, CDR1 is GTSNPN and CDR2 is SVGIG (reference sequence). This CDR3 reads CAWSVGLGGEQYF. CDR3 sequence (DNA): TGTGCCTGGAGTGTTGGGCTTGGGGGCGAGCAGTACTTC.